This entry is about one T cell receptor (beta chain). The sample originates from a study of OX40 agonist ivuxolimab in advanced cancers. Study details: Ivuxolimab doses were 0.01, 0.1, 0.3, 1.5, 3 or 10 mg/kg every 2 weeks. Melanoma, hepatocellular carcinoma, head and neck or renal cell cancer occurred in dose-escalation patients.

The V gene lost 5 bases and the J gene lost 3 bases, with 12 bases spanning the gap. Germline V gene sequence: CDR1 SEHNR, CDR2 FQNEAQ (reference sequence). The CDR3 extends over 14 amino acids. Sequencing was performed with immunoSEQ multiplex PCR; in TCRdb, only in-frame clones are kept and a portion is missing. In the table there are approximately 40,000 clones, 92% of which are singletons. The sequence came from an adult with an advanced solid tumor such as melanoma, head and neck, liver or kidney cancer. V is TRBV7-9 and J is TRBJ2-3; no reliable D call. Sequences were derived from CD4+ or CD8+ T cells sorted from blood, sampled in a trial of the OX40 agonist ivuxolimab. The CDR3 DNA reads TGTGCCAGCAGCGGGCTGCTTAAAACAGATACGCAGTATTTT. As protein: CASSGLLKTDTQYF.